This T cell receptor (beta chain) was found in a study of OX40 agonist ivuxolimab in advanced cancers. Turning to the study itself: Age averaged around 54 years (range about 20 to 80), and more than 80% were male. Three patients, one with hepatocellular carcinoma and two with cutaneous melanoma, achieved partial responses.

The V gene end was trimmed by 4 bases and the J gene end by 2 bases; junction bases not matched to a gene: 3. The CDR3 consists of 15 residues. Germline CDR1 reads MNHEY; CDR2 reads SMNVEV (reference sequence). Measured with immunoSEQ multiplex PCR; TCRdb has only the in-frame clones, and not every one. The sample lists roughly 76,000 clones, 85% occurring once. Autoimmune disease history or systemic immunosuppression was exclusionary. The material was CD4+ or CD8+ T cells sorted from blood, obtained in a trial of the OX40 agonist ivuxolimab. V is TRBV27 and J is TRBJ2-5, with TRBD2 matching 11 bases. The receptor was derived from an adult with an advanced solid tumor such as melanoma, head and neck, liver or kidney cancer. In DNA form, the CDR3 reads TGTGCCAGCAGTTCTATAGCGGGGGGGCAAGAGACCCAGTACTTC. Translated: CASSSIAGGQETQYF.